These T cell receptor beta chains were read from a single sample in a study of monozygotic twins with inflammatory bowel disease. TCRdb re-called the 5' RACE reads and catalogs CDR3 proteins one per entry, DNA excluded. This sample contains some 300,000 distinct CDR3 sequences. What was sequenced was blood. The receptor source for this set is a human donor with ulcerative colitis or Crohn's disease, or a healthy co-twin of an affected twin (not recorded which). Each CDR3 is given with its conserved first and last residue. Size values are once, few and many counts, or a class for expanded clones, and some rows have none.

>-|TRBJ2-5|TRBV5-4
CASSQGRQETQYF
>-|TRBJ2-2|TRBV10-2
CATLAQNTGELFF
>-|TRBJ1-2|TRBV7-2
CASSFYPPTTGKGYTF
>-|TRBJ2-1|TRBV5-1
CASSLVVSSVNEQFF
>-|TRBJ1-3|TRBV11-2
CASSLGGTFFHSGNTIYF
>-|TRBJ2-1|TRBV10-3
CAISEGTGDRAGYNEQFF
>-|TRBJ2-7|TRBV12-3/TRBV12-4
CASSRTGGTYEQYF
>-|TRBJ2-1|TRBV6-4
CASSVAQGAYNEQFF
>-|TRBJ2-7|TRBV30
CAWNLRGNIHEQYF
>-|TRBJ1-4|TRBV7-9
CASSPGQGRDEKLFF
>-|TRBJ2-1|TRBV7-2
CASTKAGTSGSNEQFF
>-|TRBJ2-7|TRBV19
CASTESRTGGHYEQYF
>-|TRBJ2-5|TRBV24-1
CATSDTTGSQETQYF
>-|TRBJ2-3|TRBV10-3
CAISEWLSSGTKLQSEDTQYF
>-|TRBJ2-3|TRBV2
CASSVEAEQYF
>-|TRBJ2-5|TRBV7-2
CASSLDSGRSETQYF
>medium-sized|TRBJ2-3|TRBV18
CASSPRQGPDTQYF
>-|TRBJ1-1|TRBV28
CASSLREEAFF
>-|TRBJ1-3|TRBV6-5
CASSYSLGQSSGNTIYF
>-|TRBJ2-5|TRBV5-1
CASSLAWREGQETQYF
>-|TRBJ2-5|TRBV15
CATRRGWETQYF
>-|TRBJ1-2|TRBV4-3
CASSQGDRGGYGYTF
>-|TRBJ2-3|TRBV4-3
CASSQGLIDTQYF
>-|TRBJ1-5|TRBV7-3
CASSRPRGRSNQPQHF
>-|TRBJ2-3|TRBV7-8
CASSLEVASGNTDTQYF
>-|TRBJ2-5|TRBV12-3/TRBV12-4
CASSQRQGLLETQYF
>-|TRBJ2-6|TRBV27
CASRAGQGEANVLTF
>-|TRBJ2-2|TRBV29-1
CSVKGTGPGELFF
>-|TRBJ2-3|TRBV7-2
CASSHDSRTDTQYF
>-|TRBJ2-5|TRBV28
CASIARKTATVREETQYF
>-|TRBJ2-2|TRBV20-1
CSANSNTGELFF
>-|TRBJ2-7|TRBV7-9
CASSSGREISYEQYF
>-|TRBJ2-5|TRBV27
CASTRLAGYQETQYF
>-|TRBJ2-7|TRBV27
CASSLSTGYEQYF
>-|TRBJ2-3|TRBV7-2
CASSQGQGSVDTQYF
>-|TRBJ2-5|TRBV20-1
CSATQMVETQYF
>-|TRBJ1-5|TRBV7-2
CASSTRVAGNQPQHF
>-|TRBJ1-6|TRBV6-2/TRBV6-3
CASRTGGSNSPLHF
>-|TRBJ1-2|TRBV10-3
CAISRDRGGYTF
>-|TRBJ1-5|TRBV18
CASSRYGPFSDREGGNQPQHF
>-|TRBJ1-1|TRBV18
CASSPPEGGRNTEAFF